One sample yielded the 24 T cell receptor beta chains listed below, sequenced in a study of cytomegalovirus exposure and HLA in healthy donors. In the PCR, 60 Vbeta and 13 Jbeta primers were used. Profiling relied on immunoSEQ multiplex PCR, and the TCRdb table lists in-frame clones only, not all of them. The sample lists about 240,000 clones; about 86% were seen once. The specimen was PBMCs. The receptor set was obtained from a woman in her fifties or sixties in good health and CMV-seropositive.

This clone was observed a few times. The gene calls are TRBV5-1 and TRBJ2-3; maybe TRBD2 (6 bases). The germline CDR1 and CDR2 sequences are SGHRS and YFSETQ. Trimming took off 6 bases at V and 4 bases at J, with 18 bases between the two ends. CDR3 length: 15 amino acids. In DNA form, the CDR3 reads TGCGCCAGCACACCTAGCGTCCTAGGGCCAGATACGCAGTATTTT. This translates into CASTPSVLGPDTQYF.

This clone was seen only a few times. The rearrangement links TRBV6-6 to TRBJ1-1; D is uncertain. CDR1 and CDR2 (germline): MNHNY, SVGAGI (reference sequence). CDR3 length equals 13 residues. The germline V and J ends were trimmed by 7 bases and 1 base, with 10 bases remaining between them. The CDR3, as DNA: TGTGCCAGCAATCCAGGATCGAACACTGAAGCTTTCTTT. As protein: CASNPGSNTEAFF.

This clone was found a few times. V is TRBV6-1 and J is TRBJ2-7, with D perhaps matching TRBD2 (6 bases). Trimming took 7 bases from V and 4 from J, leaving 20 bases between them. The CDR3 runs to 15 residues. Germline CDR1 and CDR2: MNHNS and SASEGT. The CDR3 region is CASIIAGTAGYEQYF. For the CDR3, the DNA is TGTGCCAGCATCATCGCGGGGACCGCAGGTTACGAGCAGTACTTC.

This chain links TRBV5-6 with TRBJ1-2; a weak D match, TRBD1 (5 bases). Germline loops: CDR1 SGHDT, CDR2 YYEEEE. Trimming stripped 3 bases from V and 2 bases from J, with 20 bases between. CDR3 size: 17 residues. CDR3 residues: CASSSGTGGRRNYGYTF. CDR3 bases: TGTGCCAGCAGCTCCGGGACGGGGGGAAGAAGGAACTATGGCTACACCTTC.

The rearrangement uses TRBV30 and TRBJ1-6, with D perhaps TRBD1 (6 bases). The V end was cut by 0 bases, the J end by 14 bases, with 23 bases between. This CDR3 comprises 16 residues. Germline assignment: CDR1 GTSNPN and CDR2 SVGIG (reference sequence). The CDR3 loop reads CAWSVFLGGLRGALHF. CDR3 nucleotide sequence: TGTGCCTGGAGTGTATTTCTCGGGGGGCTCCGGGGGGCCCTCCACTTT.

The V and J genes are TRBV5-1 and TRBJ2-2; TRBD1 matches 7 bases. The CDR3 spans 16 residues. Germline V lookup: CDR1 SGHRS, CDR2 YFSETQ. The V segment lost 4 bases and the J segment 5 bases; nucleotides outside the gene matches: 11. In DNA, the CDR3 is TGCGCCAGCAGCCGCCTTAGAGGGGGCGAGACCGGGGAGCTGTTTTTT. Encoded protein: CASSRLRGGETGELFF.

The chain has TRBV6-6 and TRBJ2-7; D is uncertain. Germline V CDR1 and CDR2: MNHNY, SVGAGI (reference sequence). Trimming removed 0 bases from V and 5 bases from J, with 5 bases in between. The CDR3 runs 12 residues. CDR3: CASSYSTDEQYF. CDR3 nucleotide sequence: TGTGCCAGCAGTTACTCTACGGACGAGCAGTACTTC.

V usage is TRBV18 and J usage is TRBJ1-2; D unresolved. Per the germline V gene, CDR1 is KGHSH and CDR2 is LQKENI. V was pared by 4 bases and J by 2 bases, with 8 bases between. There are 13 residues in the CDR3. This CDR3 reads CASSLTENYGYTF. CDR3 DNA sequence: TGTGCCAGCTCACTAACAGAGAACTATGGCTACACCTTC.

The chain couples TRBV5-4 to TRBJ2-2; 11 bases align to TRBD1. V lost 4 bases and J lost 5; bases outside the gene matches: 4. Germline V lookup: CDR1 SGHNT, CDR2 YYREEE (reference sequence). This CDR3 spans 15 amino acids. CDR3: CASSGQGAKTGELFF. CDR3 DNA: TGTGCCAGCAGCGGACAGGGGGCTAAGACCGGGGAGCTGTTTTTT. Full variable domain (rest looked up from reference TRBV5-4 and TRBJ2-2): ETGVTQSPTHLIKTRGQQVTLRCSSQSGHNTVSWYQQALGQGPQFIFQYYREEENGRGNFPPRFSGLQFPNYSSELNVNALELDDSALYLCASSGQGAKTGELFFGEGSRLTVL.

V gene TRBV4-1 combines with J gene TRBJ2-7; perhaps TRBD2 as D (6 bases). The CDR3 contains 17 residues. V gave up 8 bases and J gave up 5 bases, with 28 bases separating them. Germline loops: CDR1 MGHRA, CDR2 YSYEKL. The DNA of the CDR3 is TGCGCCAGCTCAATCTACGGAGTTGTGGGAGGAACCAACGAGCAGTACTTC. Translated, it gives CASSIYGVVGGTNEQYF.

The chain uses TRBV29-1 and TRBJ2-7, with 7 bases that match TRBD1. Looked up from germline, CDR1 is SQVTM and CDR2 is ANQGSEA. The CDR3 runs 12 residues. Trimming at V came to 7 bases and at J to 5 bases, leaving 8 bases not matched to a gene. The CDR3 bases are TGCAGCGACTGGGACAGTAACAACGAGCAGTACTTC. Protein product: CSDWDSNNEQYF.

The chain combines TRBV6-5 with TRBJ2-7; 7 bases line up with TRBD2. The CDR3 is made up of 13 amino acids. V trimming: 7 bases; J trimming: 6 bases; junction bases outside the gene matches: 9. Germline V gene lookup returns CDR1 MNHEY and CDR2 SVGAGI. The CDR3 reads CASTRGGEVEQYF. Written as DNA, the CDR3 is TGTGCCAGCACTAGGGGAGGGGAAGTCGAGCAGTACTTC.

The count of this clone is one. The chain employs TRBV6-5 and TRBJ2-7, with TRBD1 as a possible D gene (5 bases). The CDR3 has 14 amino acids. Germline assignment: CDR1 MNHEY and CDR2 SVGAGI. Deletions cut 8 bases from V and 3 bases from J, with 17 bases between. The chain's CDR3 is CASRVTPGIYEQYF. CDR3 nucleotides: TGTGCCAGCCGGGTTACCCCAGGGATCTACGAGCAGTACTTC.

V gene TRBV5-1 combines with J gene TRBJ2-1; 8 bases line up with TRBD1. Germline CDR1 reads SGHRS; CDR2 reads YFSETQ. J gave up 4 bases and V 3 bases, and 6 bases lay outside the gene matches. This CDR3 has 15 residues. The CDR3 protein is CASSSGQGKYNEQFF. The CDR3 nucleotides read TGCGCCAGCAGCTCCGGACAGGGAAAATACAATGAGCAGTTCTTC. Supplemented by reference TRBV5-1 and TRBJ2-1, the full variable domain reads KAGVTQTPRYLIKTRGQQVTLSCSPISGHRSVSWYQQTPGQGLQFLFEYFSETQRNKGNFPGRFSGRQFSNSRSEMNVSTLELGDSALYLCASSSGQGKYNEQFFGPGTRLTVL.

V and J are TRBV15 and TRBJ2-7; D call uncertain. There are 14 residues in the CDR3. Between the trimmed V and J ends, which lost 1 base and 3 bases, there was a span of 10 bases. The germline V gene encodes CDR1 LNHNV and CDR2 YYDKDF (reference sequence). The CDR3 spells CATSRGGVGYEQYF. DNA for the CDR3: TGTGCCACCAGCAGAGGCGGCGTTGGCTACGAGCAGTACTTC. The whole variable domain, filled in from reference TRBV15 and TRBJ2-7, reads DAMVIQNPRYQVTQFGKPVTLSCSQTLNHNVMYWYQQKSSQAPKLLFHYYDKDFNNEADTPDNFQSRRPNTSFCFLDIRSPGLGDTAMYLCATSRGGVGYEQYFGPGTRLTVT.

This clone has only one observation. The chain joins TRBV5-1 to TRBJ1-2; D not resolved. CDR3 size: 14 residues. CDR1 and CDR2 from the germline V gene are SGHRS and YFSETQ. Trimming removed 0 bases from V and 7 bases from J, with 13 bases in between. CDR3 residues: CASSLAGEARGYTF. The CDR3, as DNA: TGCGCCAGCAGCTTGGCCGGGGAGGCGCGTGGCTACACCTTC.

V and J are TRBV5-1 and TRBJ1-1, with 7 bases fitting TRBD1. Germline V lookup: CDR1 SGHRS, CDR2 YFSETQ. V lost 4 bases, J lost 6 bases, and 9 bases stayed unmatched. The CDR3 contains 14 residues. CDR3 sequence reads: CASSAGQATPEAFF. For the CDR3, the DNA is TGCGCCAGCAGCGCAGGACAGGCCACCCCTGAAGCTTTCTTT.

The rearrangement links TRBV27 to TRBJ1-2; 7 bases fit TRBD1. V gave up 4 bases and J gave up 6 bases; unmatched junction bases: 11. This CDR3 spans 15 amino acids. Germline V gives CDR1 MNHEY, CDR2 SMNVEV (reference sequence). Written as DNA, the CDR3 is TGTGCCAGCAGTTCCCAGGGCTCAGGGGGTCATGGCTACACCTTC. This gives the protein CASSSQGSGGHGYTF.

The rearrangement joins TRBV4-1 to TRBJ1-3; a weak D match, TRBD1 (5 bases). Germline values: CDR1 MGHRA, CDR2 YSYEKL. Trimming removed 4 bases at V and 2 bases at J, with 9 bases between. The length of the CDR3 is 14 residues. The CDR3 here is CASSLGVPGNTIYF. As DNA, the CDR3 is TGCGCCAGCAGCCTAGGGGTACCTGGAAACACCATATATTTT.

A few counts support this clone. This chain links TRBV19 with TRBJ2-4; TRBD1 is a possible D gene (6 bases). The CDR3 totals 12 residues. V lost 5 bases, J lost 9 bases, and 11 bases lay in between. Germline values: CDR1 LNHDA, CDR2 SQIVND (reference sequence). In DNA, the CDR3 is TGTGCCAGTAGTCTACAGGGTCCCATTCAGTACTTC. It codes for CASSLQGPIQYF.

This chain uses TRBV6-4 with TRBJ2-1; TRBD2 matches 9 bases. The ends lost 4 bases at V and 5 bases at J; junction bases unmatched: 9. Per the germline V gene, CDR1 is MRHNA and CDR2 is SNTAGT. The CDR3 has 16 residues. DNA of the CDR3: TGTGCCAGCAGTGCCCCCCAACGACTAGCGGACAATGAGCAGTTCTTC. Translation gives CASSAPQRLADNEQFF.

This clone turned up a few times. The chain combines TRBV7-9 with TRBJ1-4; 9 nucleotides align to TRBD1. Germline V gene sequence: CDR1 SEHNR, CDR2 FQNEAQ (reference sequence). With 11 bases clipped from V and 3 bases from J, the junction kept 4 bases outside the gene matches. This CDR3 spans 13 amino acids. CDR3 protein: CAAGTGPNEKLFF. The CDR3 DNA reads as TGTGCCGCGGGGACAGGGCCTAATGAAAAACTGTTTTTT.

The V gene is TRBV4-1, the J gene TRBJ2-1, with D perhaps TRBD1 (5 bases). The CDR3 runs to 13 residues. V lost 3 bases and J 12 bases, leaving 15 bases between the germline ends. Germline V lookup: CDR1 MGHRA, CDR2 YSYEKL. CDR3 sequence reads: CASSHRPQGAQFF. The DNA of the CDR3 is TGCGCCAGCAGCCACCGACCCCAGGGCGCGCAGTTCTTC.

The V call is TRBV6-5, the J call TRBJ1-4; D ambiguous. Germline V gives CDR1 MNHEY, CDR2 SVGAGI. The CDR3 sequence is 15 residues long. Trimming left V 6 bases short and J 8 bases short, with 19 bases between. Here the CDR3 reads CASRQLAAAGEKLFF. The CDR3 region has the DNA TGTGCCAGCAGACAGCTTGCGGCCGCGGGGGAAAAACTGTTTTTT.